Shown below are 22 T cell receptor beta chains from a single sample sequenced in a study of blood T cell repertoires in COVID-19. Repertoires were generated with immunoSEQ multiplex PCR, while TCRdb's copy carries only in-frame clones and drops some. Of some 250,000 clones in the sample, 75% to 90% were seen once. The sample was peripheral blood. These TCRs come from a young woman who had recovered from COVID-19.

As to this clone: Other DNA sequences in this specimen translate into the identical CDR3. The CDR3 spells CASRTSGGYEQYF. In DNA form, the CDR3 reads TGTGCCAGCAGGACTAGCGGGGGATACGAGCAGTACTTC. This sequence joins TRBV2 and TRBJ2-7, with 12 bases matching TRBD2. After removal of 6 bases from V and 4 bases from J, the junction contained 1 base not matched to a gene. The CDR3 contains 13 residues. Germline lookup yields CDR1 SNHLY and CDR2 FYNNEI.

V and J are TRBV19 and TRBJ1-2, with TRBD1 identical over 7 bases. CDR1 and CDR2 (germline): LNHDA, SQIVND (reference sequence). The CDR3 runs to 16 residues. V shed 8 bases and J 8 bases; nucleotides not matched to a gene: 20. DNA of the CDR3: TGTGCCAGTTACAGCAATCAGGGGGTTGGGTATACGGGCTACACCTTC. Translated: CASYSNQGVGYTGYTF.

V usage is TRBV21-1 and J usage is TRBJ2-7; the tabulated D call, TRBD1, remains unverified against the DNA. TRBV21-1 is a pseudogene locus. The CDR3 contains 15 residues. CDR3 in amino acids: CASSKGHSHPYEQYF. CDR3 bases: TGTGCCAGCAGCAAAGGGCACAGCCACCCCTACGAGCAGTACTTC.

For the CDR3, the DNA is TGTGCCTGGAGTCAGACTAGCGGGGGGTCCGACAATGAGCAGTTCTTC. Translated: CAWSQTSGGSDNEQFF. The J gene is TRBJ2-1, the V gene TRBV30; 13 bases are a match to TRBD2. Germline CDR1 reads GTSNPN; CDR2 reads SVGIG (reference sequence). V was clipped by 2 bases and J by 5 bases; unmatched bases: 6. This CDR3 is built from 16 residues.

Here the CDR3 DNA reads TGTGCCAGCAGCCCCTCCCTCCCTGGCAACGGCTACACCTTC. Translation gives CASSPSLPGNGYTF. This chain uses TRBV7-9 with TRBJ1-2, with D hard to call. Germline V gene data show CDR1 as SEHNR and CDR2 as FQNEAQ (reference sequence). The CDR3 totals 14 residues. Trimming stripped 5 bases from V and 8 bases from J, with 18 bases between.

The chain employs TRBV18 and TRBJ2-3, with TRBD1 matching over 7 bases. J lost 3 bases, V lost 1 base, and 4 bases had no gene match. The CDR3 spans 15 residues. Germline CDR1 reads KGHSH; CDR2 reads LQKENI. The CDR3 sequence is CASSPRDSRTDTQYF. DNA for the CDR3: TGTGCCAGCTCACCACGGGACAGCAGAACAGATACGCAGTATTTT.

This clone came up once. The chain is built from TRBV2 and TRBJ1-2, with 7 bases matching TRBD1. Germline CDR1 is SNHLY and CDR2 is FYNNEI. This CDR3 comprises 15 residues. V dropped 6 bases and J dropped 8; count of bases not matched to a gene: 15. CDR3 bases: TGTGCCAGCAGACCCTCTGGGGCAGGGGGAGGAGGCTACACCTTC. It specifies CASRPSGAGGGGYTF.

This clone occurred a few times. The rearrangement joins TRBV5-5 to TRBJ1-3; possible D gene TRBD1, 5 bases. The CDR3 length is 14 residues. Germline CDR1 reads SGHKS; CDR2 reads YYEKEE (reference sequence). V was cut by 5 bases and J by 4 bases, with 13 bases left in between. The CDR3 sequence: CASRDSTAGNTIYF. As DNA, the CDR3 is TGTGCCAGCAGAGACAGTACAGCCGGAAACACCATATATTTT.

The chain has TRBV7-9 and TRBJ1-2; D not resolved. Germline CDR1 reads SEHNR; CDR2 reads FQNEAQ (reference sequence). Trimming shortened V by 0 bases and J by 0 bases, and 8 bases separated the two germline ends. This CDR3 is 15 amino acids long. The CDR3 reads CASSLAGAPNYGYTF. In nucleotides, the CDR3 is TGTGCCAGCAGCTTAGCCGGAGCCCCTAACTATGGCTACACCTTC.

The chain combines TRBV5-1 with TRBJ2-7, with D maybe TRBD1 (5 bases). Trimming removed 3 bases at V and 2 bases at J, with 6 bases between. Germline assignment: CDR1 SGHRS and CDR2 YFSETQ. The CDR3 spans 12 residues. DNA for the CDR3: TGCGCCAGCAGCTCACAGGCCTACGAGCAGTACTTC. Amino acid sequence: CASSSQAYEQYF.

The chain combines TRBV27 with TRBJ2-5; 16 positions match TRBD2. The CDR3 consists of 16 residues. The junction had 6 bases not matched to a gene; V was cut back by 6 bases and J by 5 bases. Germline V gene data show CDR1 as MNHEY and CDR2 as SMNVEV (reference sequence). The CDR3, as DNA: TGTGCCAGCAGGCCGGGACTAGCGGGGGGGTGGGAGACCCAGTACTTC. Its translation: CASRPGLAGGWETQYF.

The CDR3 reads CASSPLSKLAHYNEQFF. Here the CDR3 DNA reads TGCGCCAGCAGCCCACTAAGTAAGCTAGCCCACTACAATGAGCAGTTCTTC. The chain recombines TRBV5-1 with TRBJ2-1; a possible D gene is TRBD2 (5 bases). The CDR3 length is 17 residues. V lost 4 bases to trimming and J lost 3 bases, with 20 bases between them. The V gene's germline CDR1 is SGHRS and CDR2 YFSETQ.

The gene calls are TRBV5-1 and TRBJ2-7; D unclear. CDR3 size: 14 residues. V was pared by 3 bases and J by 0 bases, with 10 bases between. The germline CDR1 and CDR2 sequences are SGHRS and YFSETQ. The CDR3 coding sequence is TGCGCCAGCAGCTACGACGGGTTCTCCTACGAGCAGTACTTC. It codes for CASSYDGFSYEQYF.

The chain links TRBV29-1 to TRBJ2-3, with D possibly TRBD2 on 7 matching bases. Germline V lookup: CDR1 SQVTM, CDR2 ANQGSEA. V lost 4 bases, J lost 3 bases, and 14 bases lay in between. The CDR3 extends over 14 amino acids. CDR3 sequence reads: CSVAAGAVTDTQYF. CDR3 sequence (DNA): TGCAGCGTTGCGGCGGGGGCCGTAACAGATACGCAGTATTTT.

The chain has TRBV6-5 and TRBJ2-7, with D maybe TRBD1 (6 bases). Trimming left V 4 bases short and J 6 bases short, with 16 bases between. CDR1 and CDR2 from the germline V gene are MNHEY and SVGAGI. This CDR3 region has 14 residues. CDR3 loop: CASSLTGNGVEQYF. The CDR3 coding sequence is TGTGCCAGCAGTTTGACAGGTAATGGCGTCGAGCAGTACTTC.

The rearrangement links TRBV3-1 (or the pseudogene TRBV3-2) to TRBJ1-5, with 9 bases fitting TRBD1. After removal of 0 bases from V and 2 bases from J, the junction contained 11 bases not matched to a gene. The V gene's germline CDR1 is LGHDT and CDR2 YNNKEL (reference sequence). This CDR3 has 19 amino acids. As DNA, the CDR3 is TGTGCCAGCAGCCAAGATCGAAGGACAGGGGATATCGGCAATCAGCCCCAGCATTTT. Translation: CASSQDRRTGDIGNQPQHF.

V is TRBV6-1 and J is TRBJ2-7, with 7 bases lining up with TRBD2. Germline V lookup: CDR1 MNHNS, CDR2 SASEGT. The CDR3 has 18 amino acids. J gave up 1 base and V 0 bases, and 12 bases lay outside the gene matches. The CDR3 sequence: CASSEALLYSGGSYEQYF. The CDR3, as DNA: TGTGCCAGCAGTGAAGCGCTTCTCTACTCGGGGGGTTCCTACGAGCAGTACTTC.

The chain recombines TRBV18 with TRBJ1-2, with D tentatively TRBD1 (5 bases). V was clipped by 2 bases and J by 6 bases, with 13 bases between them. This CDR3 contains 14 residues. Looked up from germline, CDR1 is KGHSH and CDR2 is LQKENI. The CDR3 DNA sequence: TGTGCCAGCTCACCAAATACGGGGGAGAATGGCTACACCTTC. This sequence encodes CASSPNTGENGYTF.

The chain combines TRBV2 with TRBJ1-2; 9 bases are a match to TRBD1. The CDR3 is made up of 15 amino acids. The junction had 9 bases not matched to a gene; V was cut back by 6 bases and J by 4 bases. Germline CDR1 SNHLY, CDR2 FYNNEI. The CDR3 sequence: CASRTGTGSFYGYTF. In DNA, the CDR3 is TGTGCCAGCAGGACCGGGACAGGGTCCTTCTATGGCTACACCTTC. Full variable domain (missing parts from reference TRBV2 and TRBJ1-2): EPEVTQTPSHQVTQMGQEVILRCVPISNHLYFYWYRQILGQKVEFLVSFYNNEISEKSEIFDDQFSVERPDGSNFTLKIRSTKLEDSAMYFCASRTGTGSFYGYTFGSGTRLTVV.

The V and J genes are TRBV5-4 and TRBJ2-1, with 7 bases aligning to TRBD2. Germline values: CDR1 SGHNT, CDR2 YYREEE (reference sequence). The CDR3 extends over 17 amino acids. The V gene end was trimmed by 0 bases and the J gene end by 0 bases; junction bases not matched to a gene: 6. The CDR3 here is CASSLGSGGSSYNEQFF. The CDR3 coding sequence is TGTGCCAGCAGCTTGGGTTCTGGCGGGAGCTCCTACAATGAGCAGTTCTTC.

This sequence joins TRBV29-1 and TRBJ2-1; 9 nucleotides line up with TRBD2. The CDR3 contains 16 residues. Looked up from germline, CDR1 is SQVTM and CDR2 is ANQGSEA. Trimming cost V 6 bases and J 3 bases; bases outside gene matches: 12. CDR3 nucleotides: TGCAGCGTGGGGAGCCCAGCGGGGGGCCTCTACAATGAGCAGTTCTTC. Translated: CSVGSPAGGLYNEQFF.

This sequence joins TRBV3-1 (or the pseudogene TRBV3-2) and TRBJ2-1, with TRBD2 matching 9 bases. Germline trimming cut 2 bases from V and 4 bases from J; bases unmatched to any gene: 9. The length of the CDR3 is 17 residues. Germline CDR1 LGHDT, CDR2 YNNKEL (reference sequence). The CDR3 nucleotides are TGTGCCAGCAGCCAAAGATTAGCGGGGGCCTCTTACAATGAGCAGTTCTTC. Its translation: CASSQRLAGASYNEQFF.